These T cell receptor beta chains were read from a single sample in a study of T cell responses to AZD1222 COVID-19 vaccine. Method: immunoSEQ multiplex PCR; TCRdb's copy keeps in-frame clones and lacks some. The data show around 190,000 clones, with around 92% seen just once and approximately 1.3% held by the top ten. Specimen: peripheral blood, collected on day 0 of AZD1222 vaccination. The receptors come from an adult in good health. The CDR3 runs from the conserved cysteine through the conserved F or W. The D gene is left open where the match is weak. Expanded clones are given a class, and other clones once, few, many or no size at all.

D | size | J | V | DNA | CDR3
. | . | TRBJ2-1 | TRBV7-8 | TGTGCCAGCAGCTTATACCCGGGGCCACTGAATGAGCAGTTCTTC | CASSLYPGPLNEQFF
TRBD2 | . | TRBJ2-3 | TRBV11-1 | TGTGCCAGCAGCAGCCGGGGGGTGTCGGAGGGGCAGTATTTT | CASSSRGVSEGQYF
. | . | TRBJ1-2 | TRBV12-3/TRBV12-4 | TGTGCCAGCAGTTTACGGGATGCTGGCTACACCTTC | CASSLRDAGYTF
. | once | TRBJ1-5 | TRBV19 | TGTGCCAGTAGCCCGACGGCCCGTCCATATCAGCCCCAGCATTTT | CASSPTARPYQPQHF
TRBD1 | . | TRBJ1-6 | TRBV19 | TGTGCCAGTGGGGACAGGGGGCATCAGACGACGATCTATAATTCACCCCTCCACTTT | CASGDRGHQTTIYNSPLHF
. | . | TRBJ2-2 | TRBV6-5 | TGTGCCAGCAGTTACTCAGGCGGGGTGAACACCGGGGAGCTGTTTTTT | CASSYSGGVNTGELFF
TRBD1 | . | TRBJ1-5 | TRBV10-1 | TGCGCCAGCAGTGAGTCGCAGGGGGCAGTGGATAGGAGCAATCAGCCCCAGCATTTT | CASSESQGAVDRSNQPQHF
. | once | TRBJ1-2 | TRBV7-8 | TGTGCCAGCAGCTTAGTCGGGGGCGACTATGGCTACACCTTC | CASSLVGGDYGYTF
TRBD1 | . | TRBJ2-7 | TRBV3-1/TRBV3-2 | TGTGCCAGCAGCCCAAGGACAGGTGGGTACGAGCAGTACTTC | CASSPRTGGYEQYF
. | . | TRBJ1-4 | TRBV5-1 | TGCGCCAGCAGCTTGGCAGGACAGGAAAAACTGTTTTTT | CASSLAGQEKLFF
TRBD2 | . | TRBJ2-3 | TRBV11-2 | TGTGCCAGCAGCGACCAGCGGGGGGCCCCCTTAACGCAGTATTTT | CASSDQRGAPLTQYF
. | . | TRBJ1-2 | TRBV18 | TGTGCCAGCTCACCTCTCGGGACCCCTGGCTACACCTTC | CASSPLGTPGYTF
. | . | TRBJ1-5 | TRBV27 | TGTGCCAGCAGTTTCGAGGGGGATAGCAATCAGCCCCAGCATTTT | CASSFEGDSNQPQHF
. | . | TRBJ2-2 | TRBV6-5 | TGTGCCAGCAGTTACGCTGGGGAGCTGTTTTTT | CASSYAGELFF
TRBD1 | . | TRBJ1-6 | TRBV4-3 | TGCGCCAGCAGCCAAGGAACAGGGGCATGGGTACCCCTCCACTTT | CASSQGTGAWVPLHF
. | . | TRBJ2-3 | TRBV12-3/TRBV12-4 | TGTGCCAGCAGTATATTCACAGATACGCAGTATTTT | CASSIFTDTQYF
TRBD1 | . | TRBJ1-4 | TRBV2 | TGTGCCAGCAGTGAAGGGGGACAGTGGGGTGAAAAACTGTTTTTT | CASSEGGQWGEKLFF
TRBD1 | . | TRBJ2-7 | TRBV28 | TGTGCCAGCAGTTCACCGGGACAGGGGCTATACGAGCAGTACTTC | CASSSPGQGLYEQYF
. | . | TRBJ1-3 | TRBV6-6 | TGTGCCAGCAAAGTAGGGGATAACACCATATATTTT | CASKVGDNTIYF
. | . | TRBJ1-1 | TRBV4-1 | TGCGCCAGCCAATACAGAAGAGGGACTGAAGCTTTCTTT | CASQYRRGTEAFF
. | . | TRBJ2-7 | TRBV12-3/TRBV12-4 | TGTGCCAGCAGTGTCAGGGCCGAGCAGTACTTC | CASSVRAEQYF
TRBD1 | . | TRBJ2-4 | TRBV10-2 | TGCGCCAGCAGTGGTGGGACAGGGACGAACATTCAGTACTTC | CASSGGTGTNIQYF
TRBD2 | . | TRBJ2-2 | TRBV10-3 | TGTGCCATCAGGCCGGGACTAGCGGGGGGCAACACCGGGGAGCTGTTTTTT | CAIRPGLAGGNTGELFF
. | . | TRBJ1-1 | TRBV18 | TGTGCCAGCTCATCGTTAGCGGGGAGCACTGAAGCTTTCTTT | CASSSLAGSTEAFF
. | . | TRBJ1-5 | TRBV7-2 | TGTGCCAGCAGCTTAGGTACGGGGAGCAATCAGCCCCAGCATTTT | CASSLGTGSNQPQHF
. | . | TRBJ1-5 | TRBV28 | TGTGCCAGCACCGTTAACAGGGACGATCAGCCCCAGCATTTT | CASTVNRDDQPQHF
. | . | TRBJ1-5 | TRBV13 | TGTGCCAGCAGCGAAGGGGTTGCGGGCAATCAGCCCCAGCATTTT | CASSEGVAGNQPQHF
. | . | TRBJ2-7 | TRBV12-3/TRBV12-4 | TGTGCCAGCAGTTTGCTACCGTCCTACGAGCAGTACTTC | CASSLLPSYEQYF
. | once | TRBJ1-1 | TRBV2 | TGTGCCAGCAGTGTACCCAGGCGAGTCGCCCTGGGGACTGAAGCTTTCTTT | CASSVPRRVALGTEAFF
TRBD1 | . | TRBJ1-1 | TRBV5-1 | TGCGCCAGCAGCTTGTATCGCGGAGGGGGCGCGAGGACCGCTGAAGCTTTCTTT | CASSLYRGGGARTAEAFF
. | . | TRBJ1-2 | TRBV30 | TGTGCCTGGAAGTGGGGGAGGGGGATGGATGGCTACACCTTC | CAWKWGRGMDGYTF
. | . | TRBJ1-1 | TRBV7-9 | TGTGCCAGCAGCTACCTACAGGGCGGAAACACTGAAGCTTTCTTT | CASSYLQGGNTEAFF
TRBD1 | . | TRBJ1-2 | TRBV19 | TGTGCCAGTAGCCCCGAAGGACAGGTCGGTGTCTATGGCTACACCTTC | CASSPEGQVGVYGYTF
. | once | TRBJ1-6 | TRBV12-3/TRBV12-4 | TGTGCCAGCAGTTCGGTGAGGGGTTCACCCCTCCACTTT | CASSSVRGSPLHF
TRBD1 | few | TRBJ1-1 | TRBV3-1/TRBV3-2 | TGTGCCAGCAGCTGGACAGGGCCGAACACTGAAGCTTTCTTT | CASSWTGPNTEAFF
. | . | TRBJ1-5 | TRBV2 | TGTGCCAGCAGTGTCTCGGCGCGGCAGCCCCAGCATTTT | CASSVSARQPQHF
TRBD1 | . | TRBJ1-2 | TRBV30 | TGTGCCTGGGGGTTAGGGACAGCTGTTAACTATGGCTACACCTTC | CAWGLGTAVNYGYTF
. | . | TRBJ1-2 | TRBV2 | TGTGCCAGCAGATCAGGGTCTCGTGGCTACACCTTC | CASRSGSRGYTF
TRBD1 | few | TRBJ1-1 | TRBV29-1 | TGCAGCGTTGGATTACAGGGGGGCACTGAAGCTTTCTTT | CSVGLQGGTEAFF
. | . | TRBJ1-6 | TRBV6-1 | TGTGCCAGCAGTGAAGCGCAGTTTGGCCAGGCTATTCCCCTCCACTTT | CASSEAQFGQAIPLHF
. | . | TRBJ2-3 | TRBV29-1 | TGCAGCGTTGAGTACAGCACAGATACGCAGTATTTT | CSVEYSTDTQYF
. | once | TRBJ1-3 | TRBV3-1/TRBV3-2 | TGTGCCAGCAGCCCCACAGGCGGACCCTCTGGAAACACCATATATTTT | CASSPTGGPSGNTIYF
. | . | TRBJ1-6 | TRBV25-1 | TGTGCCAGCAGTGAATCGCAGCGGGGGTATTCACCCCTCCACTTT | CASSESQRGYSPLHF
. | . | TRBJ1-1 | TRBV19 | TGTGCCAGTAGTATGGTCAGCCCTTATGAAGCTTTCTTT | CASSMVSPYEAFF
. | . | TRBJ1-2 | TRBV5-1 | TGCGCCAGCAGCTTGTCGCGGTTCATTAACTATGGCTACACCTTC | CASSLSRFINYGYTF
. | . | TRBJ2-7 | TRBV11-3 | TGTGCCAGCAGCTTGGGTAGTCCCTACGAGCAGTACTTC | CASSLGSPYEQYF
TRBD1 | . | TRBJ1-6 | TRBV7-8 | TGTGCCAGCAGCTCGCCGGACAGGGGCTCACCCCTCCACTTT | CASSSPDRGSPLHF
. | . | TRBJ2-5 | TRBV28 | TGTGCCAGCAGACTAACGCCGGGACCGCCAGAGACCCAGTACTTC | CASRLTPGPPETQYF
. | once | TRBJ1-3 | TRBV7-9 | TGTGCCAGCAGCTTTGACACCGGCGTATATTTT | CASSFDTGVYF
TRBD2 | . | TRBJ2-2 | TRBV5-6 | TGTGCCAGCAGCTACGGGAGGCCGAACACCGGGGAGCTGTTTTTT | CASSYGRPNTGELFF
. | . | TRBJ2-3 | TRBV7-6 | TGTGCCAGCAGCTCCCCAGGGATCTACACAGATACGCAGTATTTT | CASSSPGIYTDTQYF
TRBD1 | . | TRBJ1-2 | TRBV7-9 | TGTGCCAGCAGCTTCGAACAAACAGGGGAATCCGGCTACACCTTC | CASSFEQTGESGYTF
. | . | TRBJ1-2 | TRBV6-6 | TGTGCCAGCACAAGACGGACGGCCCCATATGGCTACACCTTC | CASTRRTAPYGYTF
TRBD2 | . | TRBJ2-1 | TRBV7-2 | TGTGCCAGCAGAAGCGGACTAGCGGGGGACCTTAGTTACAATGAGCAGTTCTTC | CASRSGLAGDLSYNEQFF